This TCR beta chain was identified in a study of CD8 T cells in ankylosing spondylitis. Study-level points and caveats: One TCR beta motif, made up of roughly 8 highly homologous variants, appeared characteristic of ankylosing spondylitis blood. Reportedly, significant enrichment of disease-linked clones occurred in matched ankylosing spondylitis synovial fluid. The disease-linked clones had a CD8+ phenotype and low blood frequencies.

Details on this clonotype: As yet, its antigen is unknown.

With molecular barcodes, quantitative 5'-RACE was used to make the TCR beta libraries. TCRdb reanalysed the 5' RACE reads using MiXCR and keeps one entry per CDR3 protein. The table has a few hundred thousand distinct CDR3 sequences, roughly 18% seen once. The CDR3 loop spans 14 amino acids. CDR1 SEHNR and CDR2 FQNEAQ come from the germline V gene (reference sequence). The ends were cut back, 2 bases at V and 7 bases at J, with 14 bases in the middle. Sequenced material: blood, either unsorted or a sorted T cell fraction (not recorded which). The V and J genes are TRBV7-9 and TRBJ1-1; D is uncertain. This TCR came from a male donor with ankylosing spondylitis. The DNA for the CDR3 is TGTGCCAGCAGCTTACCCATGAGGGCCAGTGAAGCTTTCTTT. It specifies CASSLPMRASEAFF.